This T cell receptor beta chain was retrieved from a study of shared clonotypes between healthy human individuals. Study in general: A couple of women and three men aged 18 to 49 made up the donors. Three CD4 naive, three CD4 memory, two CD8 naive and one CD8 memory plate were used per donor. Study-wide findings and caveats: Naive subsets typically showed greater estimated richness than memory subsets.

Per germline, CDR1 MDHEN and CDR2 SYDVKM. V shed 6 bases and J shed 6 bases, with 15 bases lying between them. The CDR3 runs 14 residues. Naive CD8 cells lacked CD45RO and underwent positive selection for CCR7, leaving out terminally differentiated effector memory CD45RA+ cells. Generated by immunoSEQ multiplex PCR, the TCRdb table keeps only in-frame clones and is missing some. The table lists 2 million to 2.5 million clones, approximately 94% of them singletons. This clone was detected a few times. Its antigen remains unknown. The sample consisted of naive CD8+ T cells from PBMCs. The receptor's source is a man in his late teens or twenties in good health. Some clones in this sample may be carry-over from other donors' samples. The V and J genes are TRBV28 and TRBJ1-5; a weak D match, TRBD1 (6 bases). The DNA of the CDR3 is TGTGCCAGCAGACCTACGTTAGGGGGTCAGCCCCAGCATTTT. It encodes CASRPTLGGQPQHF.